This T cell receptor (beta chain) derives from a study of shared clonotypes between healthy human individuals. Notes on the study in general: Sampling covered nothing but blood. Tissue TCR repertoires likely differ from those found in blood.

V was clipped by 2 bases and J by 4 bases; unmatched bases: 5. The CDR3 is made up of 16 amino acids. Germline CDR1 and CDR2: SGHVS and FQNEAQ. Naive CD45RA+ and memory CD45RA-negative subsets were split from CD4+ cells. The run depth of the assay was deep. Clones were sequenced by immunoSEQ multiplex PCR, and TCRdb holds only the in-frame ones, with some missing. The data show 2 million to 2.5 million clones, approximately 95% seen once. Note on this clone: The antigen is unknown.

The TCR originated in a man between 18 and 35 years old in good health. Some clones in this sample may be carry-over from other donors' samples. This chain uses TRBV7-8 with TRBJ2-3, with TRBD1 matching 11 bases. The sample consisted of naive CD4+ T cells from PBMCs. The subset denotes: CD45RA+ positively selected. The chain's CDR3 is CASSLLGQGASDTQYF. CDR3 DNA sequence: TGTGCCAGCAGCTTATTAGGACAGGGGGCCTCAGATACGCAGTATTTT.